The TCR beta chain described here comes from a study of neurological immune-mediated disorders. Findings and caveats of the study: When grouped phylogenetically, the repertoires of 18 of the 34 multiple sclerosis patients fell together in one related-CDR3 cluster, which is a possible signature. Private repertoires in all groups were suggested by the absence of shared CDR3 amino acid sequences among expanded clones across subjects.

TCRdb re-derived calls from the 5' RACE reads in MiXCR, one entry per CDR3 protein. Of tens of thousands of distinct CDR3 sequences in the sample, about 2.5% were seen once. The study built unsorted libraries from 2 million PBMCs kept at -80 C. In this sample, this clonotype turned up many times. Its antigen is undetermined. The receptor was derived from a woman in her 30s with multiple sclerosis. The sequencing input was PBMCs.

As DNA, the CDR3 is TGTGCCAGCAGTTTTTCCCCGGGAGATGGTCCGTTCTTC. Translating gives CASSFSPGDGPFF. The chain joins TRBV12-3 or TRBV12-4 to TRBJ2-1, with D maybe TRBD2 (6 bases). V was cut by 3 bases and J by 15 bases, with 18 bases left in between. CDR3 length: 13 residues.